This is a list of T cell receptor beta chains from one sample in a study of T-cell memory formation after mild COVID-19. MiXCR, applied by TCRdb to the 5' RACE reads, yields one record per CDR3 protein. The profile shows about 82,000 distinct CDR3 sequences, around 13% of them singletons. The sample taken for sequencing was PBMCs or a T cell subset sorted from them (not recorded which). Receptors originate from a young man who had mild COVID-19 (a few samples of this study predate the infection). Cell type and time point are not known. Each CDR3 is given with its conserved first and last residue. D genes are given only for firm matches. Not all rows give a size; the values are once, few, many and, for expanded clones, a class.

clone_size	v_call	d_call	j_call	cdr3_nt	cdr3_aa
NA	TRBV5-1	NA	TRBJ1-6	TGCGCCAGCAGCCCCACGAAGGGGCTTTTAGCACCCCTCCACTTT	CASSPTKGLLAPLHF
NA	TRBV2	NA	TRBJ2-3	TGTGCCAGCAGTGATAGGTGGGAGTTACGCACAGATACGCAGTATTTT	CASSDRWELRTDTQYF
NA	TRBV7-6	TRBD1	TRBJ2-2	TGTGCCAGCAGCCCCCGGGACAGGGGCCCCCCCGGGGAGCTGTTTTTT	CASSPRDRGPPGELFF
many	TRBV7-6	TRBD1	TRBJ2-7	TGTGCCAGCAGCGCCGGGACAGGGGCCTACGAGCAGTACTTC	CASSAGTGAYEQYF
NA	TRBV7-2	NA	TRBJ2-3	TGTGCCAGCGCGTGGTCGGAGGGGGCGACAGATACGCAGTATTTT	CASAWSEGATDTQYF
few	TRBV6-2/TRBV6-3	TRBD1	TRBJ2-5	TGTGCCGGAGGGACAGGGGTCGGGTCAGAGACCCAGTACTTC	CAGGTGVGSETQYF
many	TRBV5-4	TRBD1	TRBJ1-2	TGTGCCAGCAGCCAGGGACAGCCGTATGGCTACACCTTC	CASSQGQPYGYTF
many	TRBV5-1	NA	TRBJ2-7	TGCGCCAGCAGCTTGGGGCTCGGAAGCGAGCAGTACTTC	CASSLGLGSEQYF
few	TRBV27	TRBD1	TRBJ2-7	TGTGCCAGCAGCACCCCGGGACAGGGGACCTACGAGCAGTACTTC	CASSTPGQGTYEQYF
NA	TRBV6-2/TRBV6-3	TRBD1	TRBJ2-7	TGTGCCAGTCCCCCCGGGACAGCCATGGAGCAGTACTTC	CASPPGTAMEQYF
NA	TRBV5-4	TRBD1	TRBJ2-2	TGTGCCAGCAGTTCGCCGGGACAGGGGGCGTCCGGGGAGCTGTTTTTT	CASSSPGQGASGELFF
NA	TRBV10-3	NA	TRBJ1-6	TGTGCCATCAGTGAGCTACTTGAGGGGAGGTCACCCCTCCACTTT	CAISELLEGRSPLHF
few	TRBV4-2	NA	TRBJ2-7	TGTGCCAGCAGCCCCGGGGCCGGGAACTACGAGCAGTACTTC	CASSPGAGNYEQYF
NA	TRBV3-1	TRBD1	TRBJ1-6	TGTGCCAGCAGCCGCCGGGACAGGGTGCCACCCCTCCACTTT	CASSRRDRVPPLHF
many	TRBV4-3	NA	TRBJ1-1	TGCGCCAGCAGCCAAGATGAAACTGAAGCTTTCTTT	CASSQDETEAFF
few	TRBV6-2/TRBV6-3	NA	TRBJ1-1	TGTGCCGGTAGGGGTGTCCGGGGCACTGAAGCTTTCTTT	CAGRGVRGTEAFF
NA	TRBV12-3/TRBV12-4	NA	TRBJ1-1	TGTGCCAGCAGTTTAGCGAATAGAGCGAACACTGAAGCTTTCTTT	CASSLANRANTEAFF
NA	TRBV4-2	NA	TRBJ1-6	TGTGCCAGCAGCCAAGAGCCCCCCGGCGCCGTCCCCTATAATTCACCCCTCCACTTT	CASSQEPPGAVPYNSPLHF
NA	TRBV20-1	NA	TRBJ2-7	TGCAGTGCTTACAGGCCCTTCTCCTACGAGCAGTACTTC	CSAYRPFSYEQYF
few	TRBV12-3/TRBV12-4	NA	TRBJ2-7	TGTGCCAGCAGTCCAACAGGGCCCTACGAGCAGTACTTC	CASSPTGPYEQYF
few	TRBV6-5	NA	TRBJ1-5	TGTGCCAGCAGCGAGACGGACGGGAGCAATCAGCCCCAGCATTTT	CASSETDGSNQPQHF
few	TRBV21-1	NA	TRBJ2-5	TGTGCCGAGGAGACCCAGTACTTC	CAEETQYF
NA	TRBV12-3/TRBV12-4	TRBD2	TRBJ2-1	TGTGCCAGCAGTTTAGGACTAGCACAGCAGCAGTTCTTC	CASSLGLAQQQFF
NA	TRBV2	TRBD1	TRBJ2-2	TGTGCCAGCGAGATGGGACAGGGCGCCGGGGAGCTGTTTTTT	CASEMGQGAGELFF
many	TRBV4-3	NA	TRBJ2-1	TGCGCCAGCAGCCAGACCCCGCAGGGTACCTACAATGAGCAGTTCTTC	CASSQTPQGTYNEQFF
NA	TRBV12-5	NA	TRBJ2-1	TGTGCTAGTGGTCCCCTGACCGAAAATGAGCAGTTCTTC	CASGPLTENEQFF
few	TRBV7-9	NA	TRBJ2-1	TGTGCCAGCAGCCATAAACTAGACCGCAATGAGCAGTTCTTC	CASSHKLDRNEQFF
few	TRBV6-5	TRBD2	TRBJ2-2	TGTGCCAGCAGTTACGTCCCGGGGGGGAACACCGGGGAGCTGTTTTTT	CASSYVPGGNTGELFF
NA	TRBV27	NA	TRBJ2-5	TGTGCCAGCAGTTTTGGGCTCGGGGAGACCCAGTACTTC	CASSFGLGETQYF
many	TRBV25-1	NA	TRBJ2-1	TGTGCCAGCAGTGACGACGGATTCTCCTACAATGAGCAGTTCTTC	CASSDDGFSYNEQFF
few	TRBV4-2	TRBD2	TRBJ2-7	TGTGCCAGCAGCCAAGACTGGGGGGGACGGGGCGAGCAGTACTTC	CASSQDWGGRGEQYF
NA	TRBV12-5	NA	TRBJ2-1	TGTGCTAGTGGTTTGACACCCTTGGGGCAGTTCTTC	CASGLTPLGQFF
many	TRBV4-1	NA	TRBJ2-5	TGCGCCAGCAGCCTCAGGGGAAATGGGGTGGAGACCCAGTACTTC	CASSLRGNGVETQYF
few	TRBV7-6	TRBD2	TRBJ2-1	TGTGCCAGCACCTCGGGGGGACGGGGGACCGAGCAGTTCTTC	CASTSGGRGTEQFF
NA	TRBV20-1	NA	TRBJ2-7	TGCAGTGCTAGAGTAGGGGGCTACGAGCAGTACTTC	CSARVGGYEQYF
NA	TRBV4-3	NA	TRBJ2-5	TGCGCCAGCAGCCAAGCCTTCGGCAACCAAGAGACCCAGTACTTC	CASSQAFGNQETQYF
few	TRBV12-3/TRBV12-4	NA	TRBJ2-3	TGTGCCAGCAGGGGAGGGGGGGCGGCCACAGATACGCAGTATTTT	CASRGGGAATDTQYF
few	TRBV5-1	NA	TRBJ1-1	TGCGCCAGCAGCTTGATAGAGAACACTGAAGCTTTCTTT	CASSLIENTEAFF
NA	TRBV20-1	NA	TRBJ1-2	TGCAGTGCTAGAGATCTCGTGGGCGGCGGCTATGGCTACACCTTC	CSARDLVGGGYGYTF
NA	TRBV5-1	NA	TRBJ1-1	TGCGCCGGCAGCTTGTACACCCCGAGGACTGAAGCTTTCTTT	CAGSLYTPRTEAFF
NA	TRBV6-5	NA	TRBJ2-5	TGTGCCAGCAGTTACCGGAGGGGGAGTGGGGAGACCCAGTACTTC	CASSYRRGSGETQYF
few	TRBV7-8	NA	TRBJ1-6	TGTGCCAGCAGCTTCTCGGGGAGTAATTCACCCCTCCACTTT	CASSFSGSNSPLHF
NA	TRBV7-9	NA	TRBJ2-3	TGTGCCAGCAGCTTAGCGCGATCGGCGGACAGCACAGATACGCAGTATTTT	CASSLARSADSTDTQYF